A selection of T cell receptor beta chains follows, all from one sample in a study of cytomegalovirus exposure and HLA in healthy donors. Profiled with immunoSEQ multiplex PCR; TCRdb holds only in-frame clones, not every one. The table lists around 140,000 clones. Sequenced material: PBMCs. Source of these receptors: a woman between 50 and 59 years old in good health and CMV-seronegative. Both conserved end residues are part of each CDR3. A D gene is named only where the DNA matches it firmly.

v_gene,d_gene,j_gene,len,CDR3aa,CDR3nt
TRBV9,.,TRBJ1-1,15,CASSVMTDLNTEAFF,TGTGCCAGCAGCGTAATGACAGACCTAAACACTGAAGCTTTCTTT
TRBV19,TRBD2,TRBJ2-3,14,CASATSGSLDTQYF,TGTGCTTCCGCGACTAGCGGGAGTCTAGATACGCAGTATTTT
TRBV11-2,.,TRBJ2-7,12,CASSLGVAQRYF,TGTGCCAGCAGCTTAGGAGTAGCCCAGCGGTACTTC
TRBV4-1,.,TRBJ2-7,16,CASSQDRGLPSYEQYF,TGCGCCAGCAGCCAAGATCGGGGGTTACCATCCTACGAGCAGTACTTC
TRBV5-8,.,TRBJ1-4,14,CASSLGTVNEKLFF,TGTGCCAGCAGCTTGGGGACAGTTAATGAAAAACTGTTTTTT
TRBV27,.,TRBJ1-5,15,CASSPATGGNQPQHF,TGTGCCAGCAGTCCAGCCACGGGTGGCAATCAGCCCCAGCATTTT
TRBV12-5,.,TRBJ1-5,15,CASASTDYSNQPQHF,TGTGCTAGTGCCTCGACAGATTATAGCAATCAGCCCCAGCATTTT
TRBV5-1,TRBD2,TRBJ2-1,16,CASSPPIAGGDNEQFF,TGCGCCAGCAGCCCACCCATAGCGGGGGGCGACAATGAGCAGTTCTTC
TRBV7-8,.,TRBJ2-3,13,CASSPPWGGESDF,TGTGCCAGCAGCCCGCCCTGGGGCGGGGAATCGGATTTT
TRBV13,.,TRBJ1-1,14,CASSHLAGNTEAFF,TGTGCCAGCAGCCACCTGGCAGGGAACACTGAAGCTTTCTTT
TRBV27,.,TRBJ2-1,12,CASGQVNNEQFF,TGTGCCAGCGGGCAGGTGAACAATGAGCAGTTCTTC
TRBV6-1,TRBD1,TRBJ1-2,14,CASSEAQGGYGYTF,TGTGCCAGCAGTGAAGCCCAGGGGGGCTATGGCTACACCTTC
TRBV7-2,.,TRBJ2-5,14,CASSLGGTQETQYF,TGTGCCAGCAGCTTAGGGGGGACTCAAGAGACCCAGTACTTC
TRBV28,.,TRBJ2-7,16,CASSFFVAVIPYEQYF,TGTGCCAGCAGTTTTTTCGTGGCCGTAATACCCTACGAGCAGTACTTC
TRBV5-1,TRBD1,TRBJ2-2,16,CASSPPGQGNTGELFF,TGCGCCAGCAGCCCCCCGGGACAGGGAAACACCGGGGAGCTGTTTTTT